This entry lists 20 T cell receptor beta chains sequenced from one sample in a study of blood T cell repertoires in COVID-19. Using immunoSEQ multiplex PCR, the repertoire was profiled, and TCRdb retains in-frame clones only, with some absent. This table holds about 230,000 clones, over 80% found once. The sample taken for sequencing was peripheral blood. All receptors derive from a middle-aged man with acute or convalescent COVID-19.

The genes are TRBV4-3 and TRBJ1-2, with D tentatively TRBD1 (6 bases). The CDR3 extends over 13 amino acids. Germline V CDR1 and CDR2: LGHNA, YSLEER. Trimming left V 1 base short and J 10 bases short, with 13 bases between. The CDR3 protein is CASSQGGREVYTF. The CDR3, as DNA: TGCGCCAGCAGCCAAGGGGGGCGTGAAGTCTACACCTTC.

The chain carries TRBV7-9 and TRBJ2-2, with D possibly being TRBD1 (6 bases). The CDR3 consists of 14 residues. From germline, CDR1 is SEHNR and CDR2 FQNEAQ (reference sequence). Trimming stripped 5 bases from V and 4 bases from J, with 11 bases between. CDR3 coding DNA: TGTGCCAGCAGCGAAGGACAGCGCACCGGGGAGCTGTTTTTT. This sequence encodes CASSEGQRTGELFF.

This rearrangement joins TRBV2 to TRBJ2-2, with D perhaps matching TRBD1 (5 bases). The V gene lost 6 bases and the J gene lost 1 base, with 12 bases spanning the gap. CDR3 length: 15 residues. Germline assignment: CDR1 SNHLY and CDR2 FYNNEI. Written as DNA, the CDR3 is TGTGCCAGCAGAAAAGGGGTGGGGAACACCGGGGAGCTGTTTTTT. Translation: CASRKGVGNTGELFF.

The genes are TRBV9 and TRBJ2-3; TRBD2 matches 7 bases. The CDR3 length is 15 residues. Germline assignment: CDR1 SGDLS and CDR2 YYNGEE. J gave up 4 bases and V 2 bases, and 7 bases lay outside the gene matches. CDR3 sequence (DNA): TGTGCCAGCAGCGTTCAGCCGGGAGGTGCAGATACGCAGTATTTT. As protein: CASSVQPGGADTQYF.

This clone showed up just once. The chain links TRBV7-8 to TRBJ2-7, with 9 bases aligning to TRBD2. The CDR3 length is 16 residues. With V trimmed by 0 bases and J by 7 bases, 10 bases remained unmatched. CDR1 and CDR2 (germline): SGHVS, FQNEAQ. CDR3 sequence reads: CASSLALVAGDREQYF. The CDR3 DNA reads TGTGCCAGCAGCTTAGCGCTAGTAGCGGGAGATCGAGAGCAGTACTTC.

The V gene is TRBV11-3, the J gene TRBJ2-2; TRBD1 matches 9 bases. CDR1 and CDR2 (germline): SGHNT, YENEEA. The CDR3 covers 16 residues. Trimming took 4 bases from V and 5 from J; bases not matched to a gene: 8. CDR3 in amino acids: CASSSSGTGLTGELFF. The DNA of the CDR3 is TGTGCCAGCAGCTCCTCCGGGACAGGGCTTACCGGGGAGCTGTTTTTT.

This chain connects TRBV9 to TRBJ2-1; TRBD2 aligns across 8 bases. The CDR3 runs to 18 residues. Germline CDR1 reads SGDLS; CDR2 reads YYNGEE. The V and J ends lost 4 bases and 9 bases, in that order; junction bases with no gene match: 21. CDR3 DNA: TGTGCCAGCAGCCCTCTAGACGGTATCAGCGGGAGAGGGGGTGAGCAGTTCTTC. The encoded protein is CASSPLDGISGRGGEQFF.

The rearrangement uses TRBV18 and TRBJ2-2; D possibly corresponds to TRBD1 (6 bases). V was trimmed by 5 bases and J by 3 bases, leaving 13 bases between them. The CDR3 runs to 15 residues. CDR1 and CDR2 (germline): KGHSH, LQKENI. CDR3 DNA sequence: TGTGCCAGCTCATCGACAGGCGGTGACACCGGGGAGCTGTTTTTT. Its translation is CASSSTGGDTGELFF.

The chain joins TRBV6-5 to TRBJ2-7; TRBD1 matches 8 bases. In germline, CDR1 is MNHEY, CDR2 SVGAGI. The CDR3 is 15 amino acids. Trimming removed 6 bases from V and 2 bases from J; junction bases left unmatched: 9. The CDR3 sequence is CASRIGGTGAYEQYF. In DNA form, the CDR3 reads TGTGCCAGCAGAATTGGGGGGACAGGCGCCTACGAGCAGTACTTC.

The rearrangement joins TRBV7-9 to TRBJ2-5; 8 nucleotides align to TRBD2. Germline loops: CDR1 SEHNR, CDR2 FQNEAQ (reference sequence). The ends lost 5 bases at V and 1 base at J; junction bases unmatched: 6. The CDR3 contains 15 residues. CDR3 sequence reads: CASSLLAGFQETQYF. CDR3 coding DNA: TGTGCCAGCAGCCTCTTAGCGGGGTTCCAAGAGACCCAGTACTTC.

The chain combines TRBV7-3 with TRBJ2-3, with 7 bases aligning to TRBD1. Germline trimming cut 8 bases from V and 0 bases from J; bases unmatched to any gene: 8. CDR3 length: 15 amino acids. CDR1 is SGHTA and CDR2 is FQGTGA in the germline V gene. Here the CDR3 reads CASRHRGFSTDTQYF. As DNA, the CDR3 is TGTGCCAGCCGTCACAGGGGCTTTAGCACAGATACGCAGTATTTT.

The chain couples TRBV30 to TRBJ1-5; 8 positions agree with TRBD1. Losses at the gene ends were 3 bases for V and 1 base for J; bases not matched to a gene: 2. Germline V gene data show CDR1 as GTSNPN and CDR2 as SVGIG (reference sequence). This CDR3 spans 14 amino acids. CDR3 sequence: CAWRDRESNQPQHF. As DNA, the CDR3 is TGTGCCTGGAGGGACAGGGAGAGCAATCAGCCCCAGCATTTT.

Comments on this clone: Mismatch with germline at one junction end may stem from a read error. The chain recombines TRBV3-1 (or the pseudogene TRBV3-2) with TRBJ1-5; D might be TRBD1 (5 bases). Germline values: CDR1 LGHDT, CDR2 YNNKEL (reference sequence). This CDR3 is 14 amino acids long. CDR3 amino acids: CASSQGQGRQPQHF. CDR3 sequence (DNA): TGTGCCAGCAGTCAAGGGCAGGGTCGACAGCCCCAGCATTTT.

The chain couples TRBV7-9 to TRBJ2-3; D call uncertain. Germline CDR1 reads SEHNR; CDR2 reads FQNEAQ (reference sequence). V gave up 11 bases and J gave up 1 base, with 7 bases separating them. The CDR3 runs 11 residues. CDR3 protein: CAVEGTDTQYF. CDR3 nucleotide sequence: TGTGCCGTAGAGGGCACAGATACGCAGTATTTT.

This clone has a handful of counts. J is TRBJ1-1 and V is TRBV3-1 (or the pseudogene TRBV3-2); D is possibly TRBD1 (6 bases). Germline CDR1 LGHDT, CDR2 YNNKEL (reference sequence). Between the trimmed V and J ends, which lost 4 bases and 5 bases, there was a span of 14 bases. CDR3 length: 14 residues. The CDR3 is CASSLKGQITEAFF. Written as DNA, the CDR3 is TGTGCCAGCAGCCTTAAGGGACAAATTACTGAAGCTTTCTTT.

The V call is TRBV18, the J call TRBJ2-5, with D possibly matching TRBD2 (5 bases). V dropped 3 bases and J dropped 12 bases, with 14 bases sitting between them. The CDR3 has 12 residues. Germline V lookup: CDR1 KGHSH, CDR2 LQKENI. The CDR3, as DNA: TGTGCCAGCTCACCTGCGAAGACCGGGAAGTACTTC. Encoded protein: CASSPAKTGKYF. Supplemented by reference TRBV18 and TRBJ2-5, the full variable domain reads NAGVMQNPRHLVRRRGQEARLRCSPMKGHSHVYWYRQLPEEGLKFMVYLQKENIIDESGMPKERFSAEFPKEGPSILRIQQVVRGDSAAYFCASSPAKTGKYFGPGTRLLVL.

J is TRBJ2-2 and V is TRBV29-1; 7 bases are a match to TRBD1. The V gene end was trimmed by 1 base and the J gene end by 5 bases; junction bases not matched to a gene: 19. The germline V gene has CDR1 SQVTM and CDR2 ANQGSEA. This CDR3 spans 19 amino acids. The CDR3 bases are TGCAGCGTTGAAGTTGTACGGGGACAGTCTCCCTCGTGGACCGGGGAGCTGTTTTTT. Amino acids: CSVEVVRGQSPSWTGELFF.

This clone was counted once. The chain employs TRBV25-1 and TRBJ2-2; 9 bases map to TRBD1. The CDR3 consists of 16 residues. Germline loops: CDR1 MGHDK, CDR2 SYGVNS. Germline trimming cut 2 bases from V and 5 bases from J; bases unmatched to any gene: 6. The CDR3 bases are TGTGCCAGCAGTGAAGGGGACAGGGCGAGAACCGGGGAGCTGTTTTTT. Its protein is CASSEGDRARTGELFF.

This chain links TRBV5-1 with TRBJ2-6; D possibly corresponds to TRBD1 (5 bases). Per the germline V gene, CDR1 is SGHRS and CDR2 is YFSETQ. CDR3 length: 16 residues. Deletions cut 0 bases from V and 0 bases from J, with 7 bases between. The CDR3 sequence is CASSLGQYSGANVLTF. The CDR3 coding sequence is TGCGCCAGCAGCTTGGGACAGTACTCTGGGGCCAACGTCCTGACTTTC.

This sequence joins TRBV4-2 and TRBJ2-7; 9 bases line up with TRBD1. V lost 0 bases, J lost 5 bases, and 8 bases stayed unmatched. The CDR3 is 16 residues long. In germline, CDR1 is LGHNA, CDR2 YNFKEQ. CDR3 region: CASSQDPGTGSHEQYF. As DNA, the CDR3 is TGTGCCAGCAGCCAAGACCCCGGGACAGGGTCCCACGAGCAGTACTTC.